The text below deals with one T cell receptor (beta chain). The antigen is not known. Only in-frame clones appear in the TCRdb table, and some are missing; sequencing was by immunoSEQ multiplex PCR. The data show some 130,000 clones, approximately 90% seen once. The entry originates in a study of T cell responses to AZD1222 COVID-19 vaccine. General study results and limits: Mostly white British, mostly female donors; authors suggested clonal diversity may be underestimated.

Germline CDR1 reads SGHNT; CDR2 reads YYREEE (reference sequence). The CDR3 has 15 residues. Trimming cost V 6 bases and J 6 bases, with 18 bases left between them. The clonotype comes from an adult who received the AZD1222 COVID-19 vaccine. The chain uses TRBV5-4 and TRBJ2-2; D may be TRBD2 (6 bases). The sample in question was peripheral blood, obtained 28 days after the second AZD1222 dose. The CDR3 bases are TGTGCCAGCACTAACCCCGCGACTAGTGCCGGGGAGCTGTTTTTT. It specifies CASTNPATSAGELFF.